This TCR beta chain was retrieved from a study of post-analysis software for immune sequencing data. Across the study: Progressive-relapsing, secondary progressive and relapsing-remitting multiple sclerosis were among the disease courses included.

Study conclusions and caveats: Samples made in the same batch grouped tightly together by F measure. Multiple sclerosis patients showed significantly lower normalized Chao1 diversity than controls did. Five or six TRBV segments, TRBV5-6, TRBV5-1 and TRBV20-1 among them, were found more frequent in patients than controls.

Presence of unique molecular identifiers characterized the TCR beta cDNA libraries. TCRdb passed the PCR reads through MiXCR, listing each CDR3 protein once. In the table there are approximately 770,000 distinct CDR3 sequences, around 45% of which are singletons. Germline loops: CDR1 SEHNR, CDR2 FQNEAQ (reference sequence). V was shortened by 7 bases and J by 5 bases, with 14 bases between the two germline ends. The CDR3 covers 13 residues. This clonotype has just a few counts. Its specificity is not known. V gene TRBV7-9 combines with J gene TRBJ2-5; D remains ambiguous. Sequencing input: blood. This TCR was recovered from a girl aged 5-17 years with multiple sclerosis. The DNA of the CDR3 is TGTGCCAGCACCCCGGCCCTTGAGGAGACCCAGTACTTC. Amino acids: CASTPALEETQYF.